Below are 25 T cell receptor beta chains sequenced from a single sample in a study of T cell clusters in autoimmune cytopenias. TRB was amplified from 250 ng of peripheral blood genomic DNA per sample. TRB was amplified by touch-down multiplex PCR, primer pools A and B combined. TCRdb reprocessed the multiplex PCR reads, with one entry per CDR3 protein and no DNA. The sample data list about 4,900 distinct CDR3 sequences. The sample was also reused in another study, on T cell repertoires in aging, cancer and after chemotherapy.

Sequenced input: peripheral blood. These receptor sequences come from a human donor with chronic lymphocytic leukemia. The donor label of this sample is uncertain.

This rearrangement joins TRBV20-1 to TRBJ2-3; without DNA, the TCRdb call of TRBD1 cannot be checked. CDR1 DFQATT and CDR2 SNEGSKA come from the germline V gene (reference sequence). The CDR3 is 14 residues long. This chain's CDR3 is CSAKPGPSTDTQYF.

This rearrangement joins TRBV13 to TRBJ2-3. The CDR3 is made up of 14 amino acids. CDR1 is PRHDT and CDR2 is FYEKMQ in the germline V gene (reference sequence). The CDR3 protein is CASSSVRSTDTQYF.

The chain's CDR3 is CASSEQGLRTNEKLFF. The V gene is TRBV6-1, the J gene TRBJ1-4; lacking DNA, the TRBD1 call made by TCRdb goes unchecked. CDR1 and CDR2 from the germline V gene are MNHNS and SASEGT. CDR3 size: 16 residues.

The genes are TRBV6-2 or TRBV6-3 and TRBJ1-5. The CDR3 extends over 13 amino acids. From germline, CDR1 is MNHEY and CDR2 SVGEGT. CDR3 sequence reads: CAAGLFSNQPQHF.

This clonotype shows up as medium-sized by frequency. This sequence joins TRBV15 and TRBJ1-5. The CDR3 extends over 14 amino acids. Germline V gene data show CDR1 as LNHNV and CDR2 as YYDKDF (reference sequence). This CDR3 is CATSPIRLNQPQHF.

The V gene is TRBV7-2, the J gene TRBJ2-3; TCRdb's D gene call, TRBD2, goes unchecked for lack of DNA. The CDR3 loop spans 16 amino acids. Per germline, CDR1 SGHTA and CDR2 FQGNSA. CDR3 protein: CASSLGLAGYTDTQYF.

CDR3 in amino acids: CASSYPDNTQYF. The V call is TRBV6-2 or TRBV6-3, the J call TRBJ2-3. Looked up from germline, CDR1 is MNHEY and CDR2 is SVGEGT. The CDR3 spans 12 residues.

The rearrangement links TRBV12-3 or TRBV12-4 to TRBJ1-2. The CDR3 has 13 amino acids. CDR3 region: CASSHSRTYGYTF.

This clonotype is medium-sized by frequency. The chain links TRBV6-5 to TRBJ2-4; TCRdb lists TRBD1, though no DNA is available to test this call. Germline CDR1 MNHEY, CDR2 SVGAGI. CDR3 length equals 11 residues. CDR3 region: CASIGANIQYF.

Its frequency marks this clonotype as medium-sized. The CDR3 reads CASSTEANTGELFF. The chain links TRBV5-4 to TRBJ2-2. Germline CDR1 is SGHNT and CDR2 is YYREEE (reference sequence). The CDR3 length is 14 residues.

V gene TRBV27 combines with J gene TRBJ2-4; the TRBD1 assignment by TCRdb is unverifiable without DNA. Germline V gene sequence: CDR1 MNHEY, CDR2 SMNVEV (reference sequence). This CDR3 region has 17 residues. CDR3: CASRLSGTDLAKNIQYF.

J is TRBJ1-2 and V is TRBV14. The CDR3 runs to 12 residues. Germline V gives CDR1 SGHDN, CDR2 FVKESK. The CDR3 reads CASSHGTQGYTF.

The chain joins TRBV5-1 to TRBJ2-5; TCRdb proposes TRBD2, but this gene call is untestable without DNA. This CDR3 spans 16 amino acids. Germline CDR1 reads SGHRS; CDR2 reads YFSETQ. CDR3 region: CASTRRLAGGQETQYF.

The chain links TRBV19 to TRBJ1-1; TCRdb outputs TRBD1, but without DNA this stays unchecked. The CDR3 is 13 amino acids. The germline CDR1 and CDR2 sequences are LNHDA and SQIVND (reference sequence). CDR3 loop: CASSTRGKTEAFF.

The CDR3 protein is CASSRGQQPQHF. The V call is TRBV5-6, the J call TRBJ1-5; TCRdb's D gene call, TRBD1, goes unchecked for lack of DNA. Germline V gene lookup returns CDR1 SGHDT and CDR2 YYEEEE. CDR3 length: 12 residues.

The chain has TRBV11-1 and TRBJ2-4; the TCRdb call, TRBD2, lacks DNA for checking. In germline, CDR1 is SGHAT, CDR2 FQDESV (reference sequence). The CDR3 has 15 amino acids. The CDR3: CASSLQSFGKNIQYF.

V gene TRBV27 combines with J gene TRBJ2-3. CDR3 length: 14 amino acids. Germline V gives CDR1 MNHEY, CDR2 SMNVEV (reference sequence). The CDR3 loop reads CASSLSAGTDTQYF.

The rearrangement links TRBV18 to TRBJ2-7. The CDR3 runs 15 residues. The V gene's germline CDR1 is KGHSH and CDR2 LQKENI. This chain's CDR3 is CASSLGEAAPYEQYF.

The chain combines TRBV5-6 with TRBJ1-1. This CDR3 region has 13 residues. CDR1 SGHDT and CDR2 YYEEEE come from the germline V gene. The CDR3 is CASGGGWETEAFF.

This chain connects TRBV6-4 to TRBJ2-6; TCRdb outputs TRBD2, but without DNA this stays unchecked. The CDR3 contains 17 residues. CDR1 and CDR2 from the germline V gene are MRHNA and SNTAGT. The CDR3 protein is CASSDSGGLHGANVLTF.

The chain is built from TRBV18 and TRBJ2-5; TCRdb's D call of TRBD2 is untestable without DNA. CDR3 length equals 16 residues. Germline V gene lookup returns CDR1 KGHSH and CDR2 LQKENI. CDR3: CASSPGQGGSGETQYF.

The chain employs TRBV19 and TRBJ1-1; TCRdb's assignment of TRBD1 cannot be checked, as there is no DNA. Per the germline V gene, CDR1 is LNHDA and CDR2 is SQIVND (reference sequence). CDR3 size: 16 residues. The CDR3 reads CASRPGQGAKNTEAFF.

This clonotype registers medium-sized by frequency. This chain uses TRBV4-3 with TRBJ1-1. The CDR3 runs 13 residues. Germline CDR1 and CDR2: LGHNA and YSLEER. The CDR3: CASSQDRAQMTFF.

This clonotype is identified as medium-sized from frequency. V and J are TRBV19 and TRBJ2-2; there is no DNA to check the TCRdb D call of TRBD1. The CDR3 sequence is 15 residues long. Germline assignment: CDR1 LNHDA and CDR2 SQIVND (reference sequence). CDR3 in amino acids: CASSTGTGRTGELFF.

The chain has TRBV5-5 and TRBJ2-5; TCRdb returns TRBD1, unconfirmable since there is no DNA. The CDR3 sequence is 15 residues long. CDR1 SGHKS and CDR2 YYEKEE come from the germline V gene (reference sequence). This CDR3 is CASRITGAVGETQYF.